Listed here are 11 T cell receptor beta chains from one sample, sequenced in a study of response to subunit inactivated influenza vaccine. TCRdb reanalysed the RT-PCR reads using MiXCR and keeps one entry per CDR3 protein. This sample has 630,000 or so distinct CDR3 sequences, with about a sixth found just once. The sample in question was PBMCs from blood, obtained roughly 12 days after vaccination. These TCRs come from a man aged 45 to 65 who received an inactivated influenza vaccine.

The chain has TRBV7-9 and TRBJ2-7; 10 bases are a match to TRBD2. The CDR3 runs 14 residues. Germline CDR1 reads SEHNR; CDR2 reads FQNEAQ (reference sequence). V lost 5 bases, J lost 4 bases, and 5 bases stayed unmatched. CDR3 DNA sequence: TGTGCCAGCAGCCGGACTAGCGGAGGATACGAGCAGTACTTC. Residues: CASSRTSGGYEQYF.

This clonotype was detected only a few times. This rearrangement joins TRBV29-1 to TRBJ2-7; 10 positions match TRBD1. There are 14 residues in the CDR3. V trimming: 5 bases; J trimming: 6 bases; junction bases outside the gene matches: 10. Germline V gives CDR1 SQVTM, CDR2 ANQGSEA. In DNA form, the CDR3 reads TGCAGCGTTCAACCGTGGGGGGACAGGGGCGAGCAGTACTTC. It codes for CSVQPWGDRGEQYF.

This clonotype appeared a few times. V and J are TRBV5-1 and TRBJ2-1; D ambiguous. This CDR3 spans 16 amino acids. Per the germline V gene, CDR1 is SGHRS and CDR2 is YFSETQ. V gave up 4 bases and J gave up 0 bases, with 14 bases separating them. CDR3 coding DNA: TGCGCCAGCAGCCCGGAACAGCGCTTCTCCTACAATGAGCAGTTCTTC. It translates to CASSPEQRFSYNEQFF.

The chain has TRBV14 and TRBJ2-1; TRBD2 aligns across 12 bases. This CDR3 contains 16 residues. CDR1 is SGHDN, CDR2 FVKESK, per germline. J was trimmed by 10 bases and V by 0 bases; bases with no gene match: 7. Here the CDR3 DNA reads TGTGCCAGCAGCCAAGATAGACTAGCGGGGGCCATAGAGCAGTTCTTC. Translating gives CASSQDRLAGAIEQFF.

Concerning this clonotype itself: One base away lies a much larger clone, so this may be a sequencing read error. This chain joins TRBV12-3 or TRBV12-4 and TRBJ1-6, with D possibly being TRBD1 (5 bases). The ends were cut back, 3 bases at V and 5 bases at J, with 8 bases in the middle. The CDR3 contains 14 residues. The CDR3 DNA reads as TGTGCCAGCAGTTTCGAGGGGAATAATTCACCCCTCCACTTT. Amino acid sequence: CASSFEGNNSPLHF.

The chain carries TRBV28 and TRBJ1-1; 7 nucleotides match TRBD1. V gave up 9 bases and J gave up 11 bases; unmatched junction bases: 12. CDR3 size: 12 residues. Germline V CDR1 and CDR2: MDHEN, SYDVKM. The CDR3 nucleotides are TGTGCCAGTGAAGTTAAGGGGGCCGGGGCTTTCTTT. It is translated as CASEVKGAGAFF.

This clonotype was seen only a few times. The chain links TRBV3-1 to TRBJ2-7; D is undetermined. CDR1 and CDR2 (germline): LGHDT, YNNKEL (reference sequence). Deletions cut 4 bases from V and 2 bases from J, with 12 bases between. The CDR3 spans 14 residues. DNA for the CDR3: TGTGCCAGCAGCCCTCCTCGGGCTGCCTACGAGCAGTACTTC. Translating gives CASSPPRAAYEQYF.

The rearrangement joins TRBV3-1 to TRBJ2-3; 11 positions match TRBD2. V shed 4 bases, J shed 8 bases, and the junction held 5 bases outside the gene matches. The CDR3 contains 14 residues. Looked up from germline, CDR1 is LGHDT and CDR2 is YNNKEL (reference sequence). The CDR3 protein is CASSLAGGSVTQYF. As DNA, the CDR3 is TGTGCCAGCAGCCTAGCGGGAGGGTCCGTTACGCAGTATTTT.

This clonotype was observed many times. The chain combines TRBV5-1 with TRBJ2-7; 10 bases are shared with TRBD2. The CDR3 is made up of 16 amino acids. Germline CDR1 is SGHRS and CDR2 is YFSETQ. After removal of 2 bases from V and 0 bases from J, the junction contained 5 bases not matched to a gene. CDR3 protein: CASSLSSGGISYEQYF. The CDR3 DNA reads TGCGCCAGCAGCTTATCTAGCGGGGGAATCTCCTACGAGCAGTACTTC. Using reference TRBV5-1 and TRBJ2-7 for the parts outside the CDR3, the full variable domain is KAGVTQTPRYLIKTRGQQVTLSCSPISGHRSVSWYQQTPGQGLQFLFEYFSETQRNKGNFPGRFSGRQFSNSRSEMNVSTLELGDSALYLCASSLSSGGISYEQYFGPGTRLTVT.

The J gene is TRBJ2-4, the V gene TRBV7-9; the D call may be TRBD1 or TRBD2 (6 bases each). Trimming removed 1 base at V and 11 bases at J, with 9 bases between. This CDR3 region has 12 residues. The germline CDR1 and CDR2 sequences are SEHNR and FQNEAQ (reference sequence). CDR3 amino acids: CASSLERGVQYF. The CDR3, as DNA: TGTGCCAGCAGCTTAGAGAGGGGGGTTCAGTACTTC. The full variable domain, its missing parts supplied by reference TRBV7-9 and TRBJ2-4, is DTGVSQNPRHKITKRGQNVTFRCDPISEHNRLYWYRQTLGQGPEFLTYFQNEAQLEKSRLLSDRFSAERPKGSFSTLEIQRTEQGDSAMYLCASSLERGVQYFGAGTRLSVL.

This clonotype was observed a few times. The chain has TRBV20-1 and TRBJ1-1; D possibly corresponds to TRBD1 (5 bases). The CDR3 length is 16 residues. The V end was cut by 6 bases, the J end by 5 bases, with 25 bases between. Germline V gene data show CDR1 as DFQATT and CDR2 as SNEGSKA (reference sequence). The CDR3 reads CSAHSGRALFRTEAFF. The CDR3 bases are TGCAGTGCGCACTCTGGCAGGGCTCTTTTCAGAACTGAAGCTTTCTTT.